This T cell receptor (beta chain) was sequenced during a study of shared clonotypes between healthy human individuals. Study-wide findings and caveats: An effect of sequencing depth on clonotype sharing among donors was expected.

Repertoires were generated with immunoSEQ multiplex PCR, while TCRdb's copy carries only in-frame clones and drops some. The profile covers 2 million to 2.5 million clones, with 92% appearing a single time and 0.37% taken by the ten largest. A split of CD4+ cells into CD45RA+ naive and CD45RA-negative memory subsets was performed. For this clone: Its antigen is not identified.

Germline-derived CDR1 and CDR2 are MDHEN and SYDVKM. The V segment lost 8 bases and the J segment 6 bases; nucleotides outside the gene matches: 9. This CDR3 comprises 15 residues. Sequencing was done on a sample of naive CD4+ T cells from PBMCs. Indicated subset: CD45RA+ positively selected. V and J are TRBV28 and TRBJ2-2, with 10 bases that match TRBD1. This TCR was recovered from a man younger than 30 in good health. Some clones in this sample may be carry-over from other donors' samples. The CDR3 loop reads CASLRSGQGAGELFF. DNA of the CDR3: TGTGCCAGCCTCCGGAGTGGACAGGGGGCCGGGGAGCTGTTTTTT.